This T cell receptor beta chain comes out of a study of T cell repertoires in cytomegalovirus infection. At the level of the study: Signatures in public TCR beta sequences pointed to both CMV infection and matching HLA type.

Via MiXCR, TCRdb re-called the reads, giving one row per CDR3 protein. The repertoire holds almost 550,000 distinct CDR3 sequences, with approximately 16% as singletons. As for this clonotype: Its antigen is undetermined. One junction end does not reproduce the germline sequence, and a read error may be involved.

CDR3 length: 14 amino acids. Germline CDR1 reads SEHNR; CDR2 reads FQNEAQ (reference sequence). Overall study findings and caveats: HLA-C-restricted TCR beta clonotypes specific for CMV led the ex vivo response. Identification of carriers of CMV plus the relevant HLA was achieved through cumulative public TCR beta family frequency.

The chain recombines TRBV7-9 with TRBJ1-5; tentative D call: TRBD1 (6 bases). Material: CD8+ T cells from PBMCs. The receptor comes from a human donor in good health (CMV status not recorded). Some clones in this sample may be carry-over from other donors' samples. CDR3 loop: CASSSGQSNQSQHF. The DNA of the CDR3 is TGTGCCAGCAGCTCGGGACAAAGTAATCAGTCCCAGCATTTT.